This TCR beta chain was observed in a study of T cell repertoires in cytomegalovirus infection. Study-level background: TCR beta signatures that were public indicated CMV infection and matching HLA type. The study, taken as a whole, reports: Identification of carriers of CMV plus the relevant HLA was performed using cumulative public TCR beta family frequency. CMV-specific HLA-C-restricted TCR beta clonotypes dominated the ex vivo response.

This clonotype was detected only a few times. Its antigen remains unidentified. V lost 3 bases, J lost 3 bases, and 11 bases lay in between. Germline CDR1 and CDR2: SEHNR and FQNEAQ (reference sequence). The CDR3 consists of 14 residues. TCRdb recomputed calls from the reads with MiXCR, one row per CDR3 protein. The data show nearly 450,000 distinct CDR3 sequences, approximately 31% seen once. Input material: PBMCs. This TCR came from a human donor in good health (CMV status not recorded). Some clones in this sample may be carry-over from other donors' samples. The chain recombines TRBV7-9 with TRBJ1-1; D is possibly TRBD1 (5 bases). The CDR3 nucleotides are TGTGCCAGCAGCTTCGGACAATCGGACACTGAAGCTTTCTTT. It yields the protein CASSFGQSDTEAFF.